A selection of T cell receptor beta chains follows, all from one sample in a study of shared T cell receptors in the human thymus. Profiled with immunoSEQ multiplex PCR; TCRdb holds only in-frame clones, not every one. The sample has almost 550,000 clones; approximately 80% are singletons. These sequences were also reported in another study, on human thymus T cells.

The sample comprised thymocytes. All receptors come from a boy younger than two with a congenital heart defect. Each CDR3 is given with its conserved first and last residue. The D gene is left open where the match is weak. Only part of the rows carry a size: once, few, many, or a class if the clone is expanded.

TRBV27	TRBJ1-5	NA	TRBD1	16	CASSTLDRGRNQPQHF	TGTGCCAGCAGTACCCTCGACAGGGGGCGAAATCAGCCCCAGCATTTT
TRBV6-5	TRBJ2-7	NA	NA	15	CASSYSGHTPYEQYF	TGTGCCAGCAGTTACTCTGGACACACACCTTACGAGCAGTACTTC
TRBV4-3	TRBJ2-7	NA	NA	15	CASSQDRDTPYEQYF	TGCGCCAGCAGCCAAGATCGGGACACTCCCTACGAGCAGTACTTC
TRBV14	TRBJ2-7	NA	TRBD1	15	CASSQDVRGRYEQYF	TGTGCCAGCAGCCAAGATGTCAGGGGGCGGTACGAGCAGTACTTC
TRBV19	TRBJ1-2	NA	TRBD1	12	CASRRTGNGYTF	TGTGCCAGTAGGAGGACAGGGAACGGCTACACCTTC
TRBV5-8	TRBJ2-1	NA	NA	18	CASSLYPAVATTSNEQFF	TGTGCCAGCAGCCTTTACCCCGCGGTTGCGACCACAAGCAATGAGCAGTTCTTC
TRBV18	TRBJ2-3	once	TRBD2	17	CASSPMGLAGVADTQYF	TGTGCCAGCTCACCGATGGGACTAGCGGGAGTAGCAGATACGCAGTATTTT
TRBV14	TRBJ2-7	NA	NA	15	CASSQDEAVQHEQYF	TGTGCCAGCAGCCAAGATGAGGCAGTACAACACGAGCAGTACTTC
TRBV27	TRBJ1-2	NA	NA	14	CASSPTHRVDGYTF	TGTGCCAGCAGTCCGACTCACAGGGTGGATGGCTACACCTTC
TRBV5-1	TRBJ1-3	NA	TRBD1	13	CASRRTGVDTIYF	TGCGCCAGCAGACGGACAGGGGTGGACACCATATATTTT
TRBV2	TRBJ2-7	NA	NA	14	CASSGGVSLYEQYF	TGTGCCAGCAGTGGGGGGGTCTCCCTTTACGAGCAGTACTTC
TRBV28	TRBJ1-1	NA	NA	12	CASIGRGYEAFF	TGTGCCAGCATAGGAAGGGGGTATGAAGCTTTCTTT
TRBV5-6	TRBJ2-7	NA	TRBD1	14	CASSPDRVSYEQYF	TGTGCCAGCAGCCCCGACAGGGTTTCCTACGAGCAGTACTTC
TRBV5-6	TRBJ2-2	NA	NA	14	CASSFRESTGELFF	TGTGCCAGCAGCTTCAGGGAAAGCACCGGGGAGCTGTTTTTT
TRBV11-2	TRBJ2-7	once	NA	15	CASIRRQDHSYEQYF	TGTGCCAGCATCCGAAGACAGGACCACTCCTACGAGCAGTACTTC
TRBV19	TRBJ2-3	few	TRBD2	17	CASSRGASGTSTDTQYF	TGTGCCAGTAGTCGGGGAGCTAGCGGGACTAGCACAGATACGCAGTATTTT
TRBV2	TRBJ2-1	NA	NA	14	CASSESGQYNEQFF	TGTGCCAGCAGTGAGAGCGGACAGTACAATGAGCAGTTCTTC
TRBV27	TRBJ2-1	NA	TRBD2	15	CASSRTSGTHNEQFF	TGTGCCAGCAGTCGGACTAGCGGGACTCACAATGAGCAGTTCTTC
TRBV19	TRBJ1-3	few	NA	16	CASSTVKTGIPGTIYF	TGTGCCAGTAGTACCGTTAAAACAGGAATACCCGGCACCATATATTTT
TRBV28	TRBJ2-1	NA	NA	15	CASSLDSAVYNEQFF	TGTGCCAGCAGCCTGGACTCTGCGGTCTACAATGAGCAGTTCTTC
TRBV21-1	TRBJ2-7	NA	NA	16	CASSKRDRVGSYEQYF	TGTGCCAGCAGCAAAAGGGACAGGGTGGGCTCCTACGAGCAGTACTTC
TRBV2	TRBJ2-7	few	TRBD2	16	CASSDHLAGASYEQYF	TGTGCCAGCAGTGATCATCTAGCGGGGGCGTCCTACGAGCAGTACTTC
TRBV27	TRBJ2-7	NA	NA	15	CASSLKPLGGYEQYF	TGTGCCAGCAGTTTAAAGCCCCTAGGGGGCTACGAGCAGTACTTC
TRBV7-6	TRBJ2-5	NA	NA	12	CACRDFLETQYF	TGTGCCTGCCGGGACTTCTTAGAGACCCAGTACTTC
TRBV10-3	TRBJ1-1	NA	TRBD1	15	CAISNLRDSNREAFF	TGTGCCATCAGTAACCTCCGGGACAGTAACCGTGAAGCTTTCTTT
TRBV9	TRBJ1-2	NA	NA	15	CASSVAAGRVYGYTF	TGTGCCAGCAGCGTAGCGGCAGGGAGGGTTTATGGCTACACCTTC
TRBV6-1	TRBJ1-2	few	NA	12	CASSSQGGGYTF	TGTGCCAGCAGCTCACAGGGCGGTGGCTACACCTTC
TRBV28	TRBJ2-3	NA	TRBD2	15	CASSLASGSTDTQYF	TGTGCCAGCAGTTTGGCTAGCGGGAGCACAGATACGCAGTATTTT
TRBV7-7	TRBJ2-5	NA	NA	15	CASSLGAGREETQYF	TGTGCTAGCAGCTTAGGGGCGGGGCGGGAAGAGACCCAGTACTTC
TRBV6-5	TRBJ1-1	NA	NA	13	CASRAGCCTEAFF	TGTGCCAGCAGAGCAGGGTGCTGTACTGAAGCTTTCTTT
TRBV9	TRBJ2-1	NA	TRBD1	18	CASSGGTGVLSTYNEQFF	TGTGCCAGCAGCGGGGGGACAGGGGTGCTATCTACCTACAATGAGCAGTTCTTC
TRBV10-3	TRBJ2-7	NA	NA	13	CAITRGPAYEQYF	TGTGCCATCACTCGAGGGCCGGCCTACGAGCAGTACTTC
TRBV30	TRBJ2-1	NA	TRBD1	15	CAWSDRGQGYNEQFF	TGTGCCTGGAGTGACCGGGGACAGGGGTACAATGAGCAGTTCTTC
TRBV9	TRBJ2-7	NA	NA	14	CASFFSGHPYEQYF	TGTGCCAGTTTTTTCTCGGGACACCCATACGAGCAGTACTTC
TRBV5-4	TRBJ2-1	NA	TRBD1	15	CASSFKRTGYNEQFF	TGTGCCAGCAGCTTTAAAAGGACAGGGTACAATGAGCAGTTCTTC
TRBV4-3	TRBJ1-1	NA	NA	18	CASSQDRGTTGIPNEAFF	TGCGCCAGCAGCCAAGATAGGGGGACCACTGGGATCCCCAATGAAGCTTTCTTT
TRBV7-9	TRBJ1-2	NA	NA	14	CASSPPGLPYGYTF	TGTGCCAGCAGCCCTCCGGGGTTACCCTATGGCTACACCTTC
TRBV28	TRBJ2-2	once	NA	14	CASSLGLSTGELFF	TGTGCCAGCAGTTTGGGGCTAAGCACCGGGGAGCTGTTTTTT
TRBV4-2	TRBJ2-2	NA	TRBD2	17	CASSQTGTSGRIGELFF	TGTGCCAGCAGCCAAACCGGGACTAGCGGGAGAATCGGGGAGCTGTTTTTT
TRBV5-4	TRBJ2-1	NA	TRBD2	14	CASTGTSGRSEQFF	TGTGCCAGCACCGGGACTAGCGGGAGGTCTGAGCAGTTCTTC
TRBV5-4	TRBJ2-6	NA	NA	17	CASSLSGVLSGPNVLTF	TGTGCCAGCAGCTTGTCGGGGGTGCTCTCTGGGCCCAACGTCCTGACTTTC
TRBV4-3	TRBJ2-1	NA	NA	13	CASSHPSGNEQFF	TGCGCCAGCAGCCACCCGAGTGGCAATGAGCAGTTCTTC